This TCR beta chain was identified during a study of preoperative IRX-2 immunotherapy in early breast cancer. Sequencing used immunoSEQ multiplex PCR; TCRdb keeps in-frame clones, though not all of them. The repertoire has tens of thousands of clones, nearly 90% of them found once; the top ten carry 9.8%. This CDR3 is built from 16 residues. Trimming took off 0 bases at V and 2 bases at J, with 12 bases between the two ends. Germline V gives CDR1 SGHRS, CDR2 YFSETQ. The treatment: preoperative locoregional IRX-2 cytokine immunotherapy. Preoperative locoregional IRX-2 cytokine immunotherapy was tested in the phase Ib source study.

The receptor was isolated from a human donor with breast cancer. This rearrangement joins TRBV5-1 to TRBJ2-1, with TRBD2 as a possible D gene (6 bases). This sample was taken from a patient treated with IRX-2 immunotherapy. For the CDR3, the DNA is TGCGCCAGCAGCTTGGTCACCGGGGGTACCTACAATGAGCAGTTCTTC. Its protein product is CASSLVTGGTYNEQFF. Variable domain in full (rest from reference TRBV5-1 and TRBJ2-1): KAGVTQTPRYLIKTRGQQVTLSCSPISGHRSVSWYQQTPGQGLQFLFEYFSETQRNKGNFPGRFSGRQFSNSRSEMNVSTLELGDSALYLCASSLVTGGTYNEQFFGPGTRLTVL.